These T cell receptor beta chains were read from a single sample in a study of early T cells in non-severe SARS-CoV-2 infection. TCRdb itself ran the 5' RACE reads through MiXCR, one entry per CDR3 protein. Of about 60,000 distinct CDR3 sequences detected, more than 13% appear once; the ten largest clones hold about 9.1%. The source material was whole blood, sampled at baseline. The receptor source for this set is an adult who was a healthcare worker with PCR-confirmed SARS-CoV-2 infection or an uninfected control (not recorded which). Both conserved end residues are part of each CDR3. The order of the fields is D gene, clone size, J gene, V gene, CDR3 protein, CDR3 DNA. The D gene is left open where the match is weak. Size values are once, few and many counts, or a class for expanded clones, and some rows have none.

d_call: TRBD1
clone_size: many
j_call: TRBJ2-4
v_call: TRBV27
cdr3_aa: CASSPITGALEAKNIQYF
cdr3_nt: TGTGCCAGCAGTCCCATTACAGGGGCCCTCGAAGCCAAAAACATTCAGTACTTC

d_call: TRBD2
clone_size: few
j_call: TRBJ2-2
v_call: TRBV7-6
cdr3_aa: CASSLQTGGNTGELFF
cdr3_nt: TGTGCCAGCAGCTTACAGACGGGGGGGAACACCGGGGAGCTGTTTTTT

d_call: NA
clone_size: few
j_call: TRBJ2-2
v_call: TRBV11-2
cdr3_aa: CASSPQGRGGTGELFF
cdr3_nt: TGTGCCAGCAGCCCTCAAGGCAGGGGCGGCACCGGGGAGCTGTTTTTT

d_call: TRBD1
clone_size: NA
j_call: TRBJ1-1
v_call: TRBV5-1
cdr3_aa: CASSPDRANTEAFF
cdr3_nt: TGCGCCAGCAGCCCGGACAGGGCAAACACTGAAGCTTTCTTT

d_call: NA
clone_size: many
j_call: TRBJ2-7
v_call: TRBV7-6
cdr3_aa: CASSLGDSYEQYF
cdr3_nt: TGTGCCAGCAGCTTAGGGGACTCCTACGAGCAGTACTTC

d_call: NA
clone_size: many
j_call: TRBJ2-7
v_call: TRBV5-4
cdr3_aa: CASRVPGNEQYF
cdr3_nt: TGTGCCAGCAGGGTTCCGGGGAACGAGCAGTACTTC

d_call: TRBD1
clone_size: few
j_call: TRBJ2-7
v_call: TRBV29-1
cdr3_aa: CSVSGTANYEQYF
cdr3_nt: TGCAGCGTCTCCGGGACAGCGAACTACGAGCAGTACTTC

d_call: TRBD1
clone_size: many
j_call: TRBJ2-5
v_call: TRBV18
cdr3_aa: CASSPTGTVKETQYF
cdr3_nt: TGTGCCAGCTCACCGACCGGGACAGTCAAAGAGACCCAGTACTTC

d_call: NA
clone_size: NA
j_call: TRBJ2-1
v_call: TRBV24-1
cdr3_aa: CATSDSRQATYNEQFF
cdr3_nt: TGTGCCACCAGTGATTCTCGACAGGCGACCTACAATGAGCAGTTCTTC

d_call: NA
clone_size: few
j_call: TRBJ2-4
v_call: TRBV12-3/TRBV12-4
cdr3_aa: CASSPTGRAKNIQYF
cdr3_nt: TGTGCCAGCAGCCCCACGGGGCGGGCCAAAAACATTCAGTACTTC

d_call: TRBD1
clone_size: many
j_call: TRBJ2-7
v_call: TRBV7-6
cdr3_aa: CASSLQGTGGYEQYF
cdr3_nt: TGTGCCAGCAGCCTTCAGGGGACAGGGGGTTACGAGCAGTACTTC

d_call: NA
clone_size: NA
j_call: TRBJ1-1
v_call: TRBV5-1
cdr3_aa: CASSLDPNTEAFF
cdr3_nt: TGCGCCAGCAGCTTGGATCCAAACACTGAAGCTTTCTTT

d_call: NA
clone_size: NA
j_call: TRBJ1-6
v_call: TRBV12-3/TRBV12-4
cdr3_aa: CASSVLSAGSPLHF
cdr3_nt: TGTGCCAGCAGTGTGCTCTCAGCGGGTTCACCCCTCCACTTT

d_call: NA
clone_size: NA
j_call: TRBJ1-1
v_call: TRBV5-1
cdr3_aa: CASSLAARGTEAFF
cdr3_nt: TGCGCCAGCAGCTTGGCCGCCAGAGGCACTGAAGCTTTCTTT

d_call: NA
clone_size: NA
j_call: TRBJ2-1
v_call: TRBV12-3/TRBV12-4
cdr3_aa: CASSGRGETFF
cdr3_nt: TGTGCCAGCAGTGGAAGGGGGGAAACGTTCTTC

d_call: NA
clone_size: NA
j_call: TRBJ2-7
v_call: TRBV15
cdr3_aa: CATSRGESYEQYF
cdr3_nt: TGTGCCACCAGCAGAGGGGAGTCCTACGAGCAGTACTTC

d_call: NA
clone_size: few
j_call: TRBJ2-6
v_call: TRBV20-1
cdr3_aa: CSARDASHRNSGANVLTF
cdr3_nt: TGCAGTGCTAGAGATGCGTCGCATCGTAACTCTGGGGCCAACGTCCTGACTTTC

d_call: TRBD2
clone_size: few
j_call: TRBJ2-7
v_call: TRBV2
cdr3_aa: CASQTSGIYEQYF
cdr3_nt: TGTGCCAGCCAGACTAGCGGGATCTACGAGCAGTACTTC

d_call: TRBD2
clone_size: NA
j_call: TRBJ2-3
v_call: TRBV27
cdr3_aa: CASILAGGHTDTQYF
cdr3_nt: TGTGCCAGCATCCTAGCGGGGGGCCACACAGATACGCAGTATTTT

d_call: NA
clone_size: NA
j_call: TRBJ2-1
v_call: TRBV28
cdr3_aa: CASQRSGTSSYNEQFF
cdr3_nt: TGTGCCAGCCAGCGCTCGGGAACTAGCTCCTACAATGAGCAGTTCTTC

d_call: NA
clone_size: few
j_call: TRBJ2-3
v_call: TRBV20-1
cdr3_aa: CSARDRYGRDTQYF
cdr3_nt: TGCAGTGCTAGGGACAGGTACGGGAGAGATACGCAGTATTTT

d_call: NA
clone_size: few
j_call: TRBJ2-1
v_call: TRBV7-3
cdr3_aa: CASSRNGGGYNEQFF
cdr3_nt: TGTGCCAGCAGCCGCAACGGCGGCGGTTACAATGAGCAGTTCTTC

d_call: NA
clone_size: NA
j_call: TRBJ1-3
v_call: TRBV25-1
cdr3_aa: CASAPRAGNTIYF
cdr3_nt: TGTGCCAGCGCCCCCCGAGCTGGAAACACCATATATTTT

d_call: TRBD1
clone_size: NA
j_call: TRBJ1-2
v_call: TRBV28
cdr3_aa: CASRIGTGDGYTF
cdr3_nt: TGTGCCAGCAGGATAGGGACAGGGGATGGCTACACCTTC

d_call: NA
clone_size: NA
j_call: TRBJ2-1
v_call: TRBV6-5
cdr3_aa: CASSYKGKSYNEQFF
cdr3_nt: TGTGCCAGCAGTTACAAGGGAAAGTCCTACAATGAGCAGTTCTTC

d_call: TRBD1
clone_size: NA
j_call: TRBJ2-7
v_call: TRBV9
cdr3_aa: CASSTRTGAPYEQYF
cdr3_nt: TGTGCCAGCAGCACCCGGACAGGGGCTCCCTACGAGCAGTACTTC

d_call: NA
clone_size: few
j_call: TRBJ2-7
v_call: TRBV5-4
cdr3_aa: CASSLVGGEQYF
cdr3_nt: TGTGCCAGCAGCTTGGTAGGTGGCGAGCAGTACTTC

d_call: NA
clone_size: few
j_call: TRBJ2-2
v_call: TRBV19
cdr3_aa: CASSDARANTGELFF
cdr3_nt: TGTGCCAGCAGCGACGCCAGGGCGAACACCGGGGAGCTGTTTTTT

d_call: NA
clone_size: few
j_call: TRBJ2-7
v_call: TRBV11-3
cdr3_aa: CASSPRHGYEQYF
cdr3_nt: TGTGCCAGCAGCCCACGGCATGGGTACGAGCAGTACTTC

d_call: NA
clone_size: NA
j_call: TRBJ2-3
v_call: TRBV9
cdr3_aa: CASSGEAGRTDTQYF
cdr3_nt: TGTGCCAGCAGCGGAGAGGCAGGGAGGACAGATACGCAGTATTTT

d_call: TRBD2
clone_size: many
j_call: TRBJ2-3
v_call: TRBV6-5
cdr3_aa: CASRRLAIDTQYF
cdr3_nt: TGTGCCAGCAGGAGACTAGCTATAGATACGCAGTATTTT

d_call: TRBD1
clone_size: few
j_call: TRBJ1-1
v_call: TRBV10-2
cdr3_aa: CASTRQGNTEAFF
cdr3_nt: TGCGCCAGCACTAGACAGGGGAACACTGAAGCTTTCTTT

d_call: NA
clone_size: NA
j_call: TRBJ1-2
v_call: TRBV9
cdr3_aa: CASSVGRGGNYGYTF
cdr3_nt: TGTGCCAGCAGCGTGGGCCGAGGTGGTAACTATGGCTACACCTTC

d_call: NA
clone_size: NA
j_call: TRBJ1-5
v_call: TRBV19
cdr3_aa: CASTGVGNQPQHF
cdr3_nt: TGTGCCAGTACGGGGGTGGGGAATCAGCCCCAGCATTTT

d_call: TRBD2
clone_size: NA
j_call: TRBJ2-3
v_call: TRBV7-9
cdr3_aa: CASSLYREGTDTQYF
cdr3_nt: TGTGCCAGCAGCTTATATCGGGAGGGCACAGATACGCAGTATTTT

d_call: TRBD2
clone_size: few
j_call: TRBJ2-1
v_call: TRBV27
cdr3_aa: CASSLSLAGYNEQFF
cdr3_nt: TGTGCCAGCAGTCTGTCGCTAGCGGGATACAATGAGCAGTTCTTC

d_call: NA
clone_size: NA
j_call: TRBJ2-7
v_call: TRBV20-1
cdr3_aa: CSARVPELNYEQYF
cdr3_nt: TGCAGTGCTAGAGTCCCCGAACTGAACTACGAGCAGTACTTC

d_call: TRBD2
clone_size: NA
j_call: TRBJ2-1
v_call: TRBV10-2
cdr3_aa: CASSEAGGGDEQFF
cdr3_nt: TGCGCCAGCAGTGAGGCGGGAGGGGGGGATGAGCAGTTCTTC

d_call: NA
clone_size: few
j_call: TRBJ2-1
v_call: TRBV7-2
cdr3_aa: CASSRDLSNDEQFF
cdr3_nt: TGTGCCAGCAGCAGGGACTTGTCTAATGATGAGCAGTTCTTC

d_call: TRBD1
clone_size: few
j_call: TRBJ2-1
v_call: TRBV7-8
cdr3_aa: CASSLTGGTYNEQFF
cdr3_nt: TGTGCCAGCAGCCTAACAGGGGGTACCTACAATGAGCAGTTCTTC

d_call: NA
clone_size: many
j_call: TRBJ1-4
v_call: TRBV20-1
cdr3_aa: CSASDRQRSTNEKLFF
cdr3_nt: TGCAGTGCTTCAGACAGACAGCGATCAACTAATGAAAAACTGTTTTTT

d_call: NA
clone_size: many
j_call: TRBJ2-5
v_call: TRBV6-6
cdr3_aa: CASTGQIQETQYF
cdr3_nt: TGTGCCAGCACTGGACAGATACAAGAGACCCAGTACTTC

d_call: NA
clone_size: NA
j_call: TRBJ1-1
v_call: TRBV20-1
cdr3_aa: CISRKVTEAFF
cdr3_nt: TGCATTTCTAGGAAAGTCACTGAAGCTTTCTTT

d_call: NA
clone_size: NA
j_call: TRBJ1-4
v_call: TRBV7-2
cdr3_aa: CASSFSGRKLFF
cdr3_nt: TGTGCCAGCAGCTTTTCCGGGAGAAAACTGTTTTTT

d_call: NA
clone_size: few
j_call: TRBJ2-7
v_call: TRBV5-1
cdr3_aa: CASSSDRWNYEQYF
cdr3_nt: TGCGCCAGCAGCAGTGACAGGTGGAATTACGAGCAGTACTTC

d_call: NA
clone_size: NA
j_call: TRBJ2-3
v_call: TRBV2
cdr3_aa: CASSDGGRSDTQYF
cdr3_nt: TGTGCCAGCAGTGACGGGGGGCGGTCAGATACGCAGTATTTT

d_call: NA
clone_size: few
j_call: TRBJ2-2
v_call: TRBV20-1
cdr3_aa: CSASGSADRNTGELFF
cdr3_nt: TGCAGTGCCTCTGGATCAGCGGACCGGAACACCGGGGAGCTGTTTTTT

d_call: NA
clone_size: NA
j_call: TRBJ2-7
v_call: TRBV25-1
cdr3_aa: CASSGAGAEQYF
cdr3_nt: TGTGCCAGCAGTGGTGCAGGGGCCGAGCAGTACTTC

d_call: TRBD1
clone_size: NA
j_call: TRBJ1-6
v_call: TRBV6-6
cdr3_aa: CASSQGQDNSPLHF
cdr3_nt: TGTGCCAGCAGTCAAGGACAGGACAATTCACCCCTCCACTTT

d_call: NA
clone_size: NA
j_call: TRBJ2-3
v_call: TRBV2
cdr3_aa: CASSEEGSTDTQYF
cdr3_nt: TGTGCCAGCAGTGAAGAAGGTAGCACCGATACGCAGTATTTT

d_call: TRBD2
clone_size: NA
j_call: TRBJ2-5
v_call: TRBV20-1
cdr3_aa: CSAREAAGGVRLETQYF
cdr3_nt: TGCAGTGCTAGAGAGGCGGCGGGAGGGGTTAGGTTGGAGACCCAGTACTTC

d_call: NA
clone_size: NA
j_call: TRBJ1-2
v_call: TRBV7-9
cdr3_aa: CASSLARTPNYGYTF
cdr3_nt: TGTGCCAGCAGCTTAGCTAGAACGCCAAACTATGGCTACACCTTC